The 2 T cell receptor beta chains presented below share a single source sample, sequenced in a study of blood T cell repertoires in COVID-19. The table came from immunoSEQ multiplex PCR; TCRdb's copy has only in-frame clones and leaves some out. Here the sample spans roughly 58,000 clones, under 80% being singletons. The sample was PBMCs or T cells enriched from blood (not recorded which). These receptors were collected from a woman aged 55 to 70 who had been exposed to COVID-19.

The gene calls are TRBV7-9 and TRBJ2-1; D ambiguous. The CDR3 has 14 residues. V was pared by 7 bases and J by 6 bases, with 16 bases between. Germline CDR1 and CDR2: SEHNR and FQNEAQ (reference sequence). CDR3 nucleotides: TGTGCCAGCACTACTTTCAATCCCCCCAATGAGCAGTTCTTC. Its protein is CASTTFNPPNEQFF.

This clone has a single count. The CDR3 region has the DNA TGTGCCAGCAGCCCCCTGCGGGGTCAAGAGACCCAGTACTTC. Encoded protein: CASSPLRGQETQYF. V gene TRBV7-2 combines with J gene TRBJ2-5; tentatively, D is TRBD2 (6 bases). The CDR3 spans 14 residues. V lost 5 bases and J 2 bases, leaving 12 bases between the germline ends. CDR1 and CDR2 from the germline V gene are SGHTA and FQGNSA.